This TCR beta chain originates from a study of cytomegalovirus exposure and HLA in healthy donors. This PCR relied on a set of 60 Vbeta primers and 13 Jbeta primers. The protocol was immunoSEQ multiplex PCR, while the TCRdb copy is restricted to in-frame clones and leaves out a portion. The data show about 99,000 clones, around 79% seen once. V lost 3 bases and J 1 base, leaving 7 bases between the germline ends. CDR1 is LNHNV and CDR2 is YYDKDF in the germline V gene (reference sequence). The CDR3 runs to 14 residues. The chain joins TRBV15 to TRBJ1-5; perhaps TRBD1 as D (5 bases). The sample consisted of PBMCs. This TCR was sampled from a man between 60 and 75 years old in good health and CMV-seropositive. CDR3 residues: CATSRTESNQPQHF. In DNA, the CDR3 is TGTGCCACCAGCAGGACAGAGAGCAATCAGCCCCAGCATTTT.